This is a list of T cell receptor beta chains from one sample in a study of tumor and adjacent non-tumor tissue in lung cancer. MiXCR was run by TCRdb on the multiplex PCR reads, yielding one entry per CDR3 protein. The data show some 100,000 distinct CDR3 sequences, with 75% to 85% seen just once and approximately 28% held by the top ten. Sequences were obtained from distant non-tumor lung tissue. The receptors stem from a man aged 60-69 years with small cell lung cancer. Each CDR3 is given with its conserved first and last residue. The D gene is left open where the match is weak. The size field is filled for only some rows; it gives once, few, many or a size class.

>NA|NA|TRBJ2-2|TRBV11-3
TGTGCCAGTAACTTAGGGGTCTCTTCAGGAGGGGAGCTGCTTTTT
CASNLGVSSGGELLF
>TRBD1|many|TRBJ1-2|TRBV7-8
TGTGCCAGCAGCTTAGACAGGGGCCAAGCTAACTATGGCTACACCTTC
CASSLDRGQANYGYTF
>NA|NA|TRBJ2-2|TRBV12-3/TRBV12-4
TGTGCCAGCAGTTTAGCTGAGGAGCTGTTTTTT
CASSLAEELFF
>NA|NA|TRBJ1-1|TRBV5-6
TGTGCCAGCGGCTTGGCCTCCGGAACAGCGAACATTGAAGCTTTCTTT
CASGLASGTANIEAFF
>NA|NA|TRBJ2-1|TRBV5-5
TGTGCCAGCAACGGTCTCGGGAAAAGCTCCTACAATGAGCAGTTCTTC
CASNGLGKSSYNEQFF
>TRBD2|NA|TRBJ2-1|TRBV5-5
TGTGCCAGCAGCGCCAAGCTAGGGAGCGGGAGGGCCTCGGGATCCTACAATGAGCGGTTCTTC
CASSAKLGSGRASGSYNERFF
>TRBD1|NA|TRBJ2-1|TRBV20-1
TGCAGTGCTACGGGTACCACAGGGGGGTACTACAATGAGCAGTTCTTC
CSATGTTGGYYNEQFF
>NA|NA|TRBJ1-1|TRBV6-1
TGTGCCAGCAGTGAACGAGACGAAATTGAGACTGAAGCTTTCTTT
CASSERDEIETEAFF
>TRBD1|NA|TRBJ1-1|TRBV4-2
TGTGCCAGCAGACCAGCACGGGACAGTGTCACTGAGGCTTTCTTT
CASRPARDSVTEAFF
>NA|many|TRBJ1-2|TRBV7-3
TGTGCCAGCAGCCCAGAGGGGGCTAACTATGGCTACACCTTC
CASSPEGANYGYTF
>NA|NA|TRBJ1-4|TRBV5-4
TGTGCCAGCAGCCTCGGACATGGGGGAAGCGAAAAACTGTTTTTT
CASSLGHGGSEKLFF
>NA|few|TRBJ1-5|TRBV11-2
TGTGCCAGCAGCTTTGATGGATTGAGCAATCAGCCCCAGCATTTT
CASSFDGLSNQPQHF
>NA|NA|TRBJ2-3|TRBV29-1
TGCAGCGTTGAAGGTATGGGAAAAGCCCCCGATACACAGTATTTT
CSVEGMGKAPDTQYF
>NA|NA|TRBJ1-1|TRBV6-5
TGTACCAGCAGTTACTCGAAATTTACTGAAGCTTTCTTT
CTSSYSKFTEAFF
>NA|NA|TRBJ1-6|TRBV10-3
TGTGCCAGCTCGGGACTCCCCTCAACCCATCCACCCCTCCACTTT
CASSGLPSTHPPLHF
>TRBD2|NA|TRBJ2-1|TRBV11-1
TGTGCCAGTAGCTCAAAATCGAGGACTAGCTGGAGTGGTAATGAGCAGTTCTTC
CASSSKSRTSWSGNEQFF
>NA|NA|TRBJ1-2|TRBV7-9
TGTACCAGCAGCCCGGACATATATGGTTACACCTTC
CTSSPDIYGYTF
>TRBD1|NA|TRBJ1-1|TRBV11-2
TGTGCCAGCAGCTGGGACAGGGGACCAACTGAAGCTTTCTTT
CASSWDRGPTEAFF
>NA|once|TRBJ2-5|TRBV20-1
TGCAGTGCTAAGCAGAGTGGACTCCAAGAGACCGAGTACTTC
CSAKQSGLQETEYF
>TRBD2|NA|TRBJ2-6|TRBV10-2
TGCGCCAGTAGTGAGTTGGGTACTAGCGGTACCCGCTCTGGGACCAACGTCCTGACTTTC
CASSELGTSGTRSGTNVLTF
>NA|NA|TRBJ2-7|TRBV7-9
TGTGCCAGCGGCTCCCTCCCGGGCCACGAGCAATACTTC
CASGSLPGHEQYF
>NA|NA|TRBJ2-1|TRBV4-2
TGTGCAAGCAGCCAAGATCAAGGTAGCGGAAGACTATACAATGGGCAGTTCTTC
CASSQDQGSGRLYNGQFF
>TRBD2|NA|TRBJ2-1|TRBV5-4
TGTGCCAGCAACTTGCCTGTACTAGCGGACAATGAGCAGTTCTTC
CASNLPVLADNEQFF
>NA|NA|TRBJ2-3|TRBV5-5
TGTACCTGCAGCTTGTCCGGACAGCACACAGATACGCGGTATTTT
CTCSLSGQHTDTRYF
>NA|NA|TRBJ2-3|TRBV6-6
TGTGCCAGTAGTTACCCCACGGCGGGGCCAGATACGCAGTATTTT
CASSYPTAGPDTQYF
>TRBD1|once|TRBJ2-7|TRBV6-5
TGTGCCAGCCCAACCGGGACAGGGGGAGTTGAGCAGTACTTC
CASPTGTGGVEQYF
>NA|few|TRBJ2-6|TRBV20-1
TGCAGTGCTAGAGCTCAGCAAAAACAGTTCCTCTCTGGGGCCAACGTCCTGACTTTC
CSARAQQKQFLSGANVLTF
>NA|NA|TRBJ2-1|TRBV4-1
TGCGCCAGCAGCCGCCCGGACGGGGAAGCGTGCAAAAATGGGCAGTTCTTC
CASSRPDGEACKNGQFF
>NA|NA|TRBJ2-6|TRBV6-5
TGTGCCAGCAGTTACTACCAGGGGAGCTCCTCCACTGGGACCAACGTCCTGACTTTC
CASSYYQGSSSTGTNVLTF
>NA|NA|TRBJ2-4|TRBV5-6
TGTGCCATCAGCACCCCGGGGTCTGCCAAAAACAGTCAGTACTTC
CAISTPGSAKNSQYF
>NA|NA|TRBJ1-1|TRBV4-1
TGCGCCAGCAGCCGAGTTCCGGGGCGTGGCACTGAATCTTTCTTT
CASSRVPGRGTESFF
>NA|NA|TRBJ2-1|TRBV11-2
TGTACCAGCACCTTAGAGGCAGTGTTGGTTGAGCAGTTCTTC
CTSTLEAVLVEQFF
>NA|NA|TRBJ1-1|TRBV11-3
TGTGCCAGCAGCCGTACCAGGGAGAACATTGAAGCTTTCTTT
CASSRTRENIEAFF